This T cell receptor (beta chain) was captured in a study of T cells in women clearing cervical HPV infection. Findings and caveats of the study: CIN3+ cases had significantly higher TCR richness than controls; evenness did not differ.

TCRdb keeps only in-frame clones here, not all; method: immunoSEQ multiplex PCR. The listing records 30,000 to 35,000 clones. This CDR3 is built from 18 residues. From germline, CDR1 is LNHDA and CDR2 SQIVND (reference sequence). About this clone itself: Antigen specificity is unknown. With the read ending 3 residues before the CDR3 end, the germline J gene is used to fill in that end.

Sequencing was carried out using blood buffy coat. The J gene is TRBJ2-3, the V gene TRBV19, with 13 bases that match TRBD2. The TCR sequence derives from a woman aged 18 to 75 with a cervical HPV16 infection that either progressed to CIN3+ or cleared (not recorded which). The CDR3 spells CASSIDRLAGGQQETQYF. Partial CDR3 DNA: TGTGCCAGTAGTATAGATCGACTAGCGGGGGGACAACAAGAGACG.